This TCR beta chain was found in a study of CD8 T cells in ankylosing spondylitis. TCRdb redid the calling of the 5' RACE reads with MiXCR, one entry per CDR3 protein. Of some 63,000 distinct CDR3 sequences in the sample, 6.2% were seen once. Regarding the study as a whole: Reportedly, disease-linked clones are significantly enriched in ankylosing spondylitis patients' matched synovial fluid. What seemed typical of ankylosing spondylitis blood was a TCR beta motif built from several highly homologous variants.

This clonotype was counted at least ten times. Its cognate antigen is unknown. Germline CDR1 reads LGHNA; CDR2 reads YSLEER. The CDR3 consists of 15 residues. With V trimmed by 4 bases and J by 5 bases, 10 bases remained unmatched. The sequenced sample was synovial fluid, either unsorted or a sorted T cell fraction (not recorded which). This clonotype originated in a male donor with ankylosing spondylitis. J is TRBJ1-2 and V is TRBV4-3, with 7 bases matching TRBD1. In nucleotides, the CDR3 is TGCGCCAGCAGCCCGCAATTGGACAGGTCGTATGGCTACACCTTC. Protein sequence: CASSPQLDRSYGYTF.